This entry is about one T cell receptor beta chain. CDR1 is KGHSH, CDR2 LQKENI, per germline. V shed 6 bases and J shed 12 bases, with 16 bases lying between them. The CDR3 totals 12 residues. Enrolment of Seattle patients took place during active infection, and they were followed longitudinally. In the source study's methods: Reference gene primers were amplified, and this amplification served to estimate nucleated cell counts. Clones were read by immunoSEQ multiplex PCR, and TCRdb kept only the in-frame ones, dropping some. That table furnishes V, J and clone size, whereas the DNA furnished D and trimming. Seen here are about half a million clones, about 91% observed once, and the top ten hold roughly 0.84%. This entry belongs to a study of blood T cell repertoires in COVID-19. Across the study: Samples taken during acute and convalescent COVID-19 were collected in the United States, Italy and Spain.

The sequence was collected from a man aged 18-30 years with COVID-19, enrolled during active disease. Sequencing used peripheral blood. The chain recombines TRBV18 with TRBJ2-3; D is ambiguous. The CDR3 DNA reads as TGTGCCAGCTCGGATCGACTGAGCGTTCAGTATTTT. Protein: CASSDRLSVQYF.